The TCR beta chain described here comes from a study of OX40 agonist ivuxolimab in advanced cancers. For the wider study: Ivuxolimab, which targeted the costimulatory receptor OX40 (CD134), was an agonistic, fully human IgG2 monoclonal antibody. In the dose-escalation cohort, approximately 83% of patients were male, and the mean age was 60 years with a range of about 20 to 80. Intravenous ivuxolimab was administered to patients every 2 weeks at six dose levels: 0.01, 0.1, 0.3, 1.5, 3 and 10 mg/kg. The monotherapy dose-escalation portion (N of about 57 patients) of the phase I ivuxolimab trial is reported in the paper. Of the 50 or so patients in dose escalation, some 20 had hepatocellular carcinoma, approximately 15 had melanoma, 9 had renal cell carcinoma and 9 had head and neck cancer. Three dose-escalation patients achieved partial responses, one with hepatocellular carcinoma and two with cutaneous melanoma. Prior anti-PD-1, anti-PD-L1 or anti-CTLA-4 therapy was permitted, and roughly two fifths of dose-escalation patients had received checkpoint inhibitors. The purpose of peripheral TCRbeta sequencing was to test whether ivuxolimab changed TCR sequence diversity and led to clonal T-cell expansion. Study-wide findings and limitations: Low levels of normalized T-cell clonal expansion were also seen in some patients who did not respond. On average, CD8+ T cells showed more expanded clones than CD4+ T cells after ivuxolimab. In the 0.1-3.0 mg/kg groups, partial responders were among the patients with the lowest normalized peripheral clonal expansion, particularly in CD8+ T cells. The antigen specificity of the clonally expanded peripheral T cells was not determined. At doses of 0.1 to 3.0 mg/kg, clonal expansion of both CD4+ and CD8+ T cells in blood was seen between baseline and week 6.

About this clone: Its antigen has not been determined. No much larger clone exists at a distance of one base, and base qualities are not known.

The trial excluded patients who had a history of autoimmune disease or were on systemic immunosuppression. Peripheral blood for TCR sequencing was collected from all dose cohorts at baseline, on cycle 4 day 1, and on cycle 7 day 1. Samples came from an open-label, multicenter, first-in-human phase I dose-escalation trial of ivuxolimab. The trial enrolled adults with locally advanced or metastatic head and neck squamous cell, hepatocellular, melanoma or renal cell carcinoma. Before TCR sequencing, CD4+ T cells and CD8+ T cells were sorted from peripheral blood as separate populations. Trimming removed 8 bases from V and 1 base from J, leaving 20 bases between the germline ends. CDR1 and CDR2 are read off the germline V gene (reference sequence) as SEHNR and FQNEAQ. From its cysteine to its phenylalanine, the CDR3 spans 17 amino acids. CDR3 DNA is the only sequence kept; it has 51 bases, read in frame from the first base.

To sequence the TCRbeta CDR3 region, genomic DNA was isolated from the sorted cells. The immunoSEQ Assay was used to sequence the TCRbeta CDR3 regions. TCRdb took over this immuneACCESS table, retaining in-frame rearrangements with V and J assigned. Such tables are incomplete; in checked studies, under half of the missing clones stem from an unresolved V gene, and the remainder is unexplained. The sample table records 99,000 or so clones; about 96% of these occur just once. The ten largest make up around 2% of the sample. This TCR came from an adult with an advanced solid tumor such as melanoma, head and neck, liver or kidney cancer. The sample in question was CD4+ or CD8+ T cells sorted from blood, obtained in a trial of the OX40 agonist ivuxolimab. The rearrangement joined TRBV7-9 to TRBJ2-2, with the D gene too uncertain to name. The CDR3 here reads CASCTDSLGLNTGELFF. The bases are TGTGCCAGCTGTACAGACTCCTTGGGCCTGAACACCGGGGAGCTGTTTTTT.